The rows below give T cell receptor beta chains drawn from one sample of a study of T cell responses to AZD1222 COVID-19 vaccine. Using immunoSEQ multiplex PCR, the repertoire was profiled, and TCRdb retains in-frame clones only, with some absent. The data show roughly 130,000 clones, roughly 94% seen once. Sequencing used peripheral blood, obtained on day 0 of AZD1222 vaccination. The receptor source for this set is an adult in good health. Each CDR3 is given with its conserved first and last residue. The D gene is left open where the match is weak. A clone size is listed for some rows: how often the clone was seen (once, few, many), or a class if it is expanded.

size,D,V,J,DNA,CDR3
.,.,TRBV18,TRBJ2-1,TGTGCCAGCTCACCACCGGACAACTACAATGAGCAGTTCTTC,CASSPPDNYNEQFF
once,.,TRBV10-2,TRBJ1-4,TGCGCCACCAAGGGTGGGGCAGCCACTAATGAAAAACTGTTTTTT,CATKGGAATNEKLFF
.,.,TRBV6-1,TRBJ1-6,TGTGCCAGCAGTGAATTTGCGGGGGAGAATTCACCCCTCCACTTT,CASSEFAGENSPLHF
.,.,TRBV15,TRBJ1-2,TGTGCCACCAGCAGAAACAGGAACTATGGCTACACCTTC,CATSRNRNYGYTF
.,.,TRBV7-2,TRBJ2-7,TGTGCCAGCAGCTTCCGGGGCCTTTCCTACGAGCAGTACTTC,CASSFRGLSYEQYF
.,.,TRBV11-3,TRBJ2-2,TGTGCCAGCAGCTTAGGCCCCTGGAGAGGGGAGCTGTTTTTT,CASSLGPWRGELFF
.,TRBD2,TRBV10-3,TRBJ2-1,TGTGCCATCACCCAGACTAGCGGGGGATACAATGAGCAGTTCTTC,CAITQTSGGYNEQFF
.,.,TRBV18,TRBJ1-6,TGTGCCAGCTCAGGCAGGGACTCACTCCACTTT,CASSGRDSLHF
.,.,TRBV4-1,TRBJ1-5,TGCGCCAGCAGCCCCTTGGAGGCCGGGGAGCAGCCCCAGCATTTT,CASSPLEAGEQPQHF
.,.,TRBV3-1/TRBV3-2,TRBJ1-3,TGTGCCAGCAGCCATTCCACCCTAAAGGGCTACTCTGGAAACACCATATATTTT,CASSHSTLKGYSGNTIYF
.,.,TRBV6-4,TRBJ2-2,TGTGCCAGCAGTGAAGCGGACGGAAACACCGGGGAGCTGTTTTTT,CASSEADGNTGELFF
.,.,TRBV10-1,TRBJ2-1,TGCGCCAGCAGTGAGTCGGGCAGTACATACAATGAGCAGTTCTTC,CASSESGSTYNEQFF
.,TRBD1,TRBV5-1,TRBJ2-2,TGCGCCAGCAGCTCCCGGGACAGGGGGTATGCCGGGGAGCTGTTTTTT,CASSSRDRGYAGELFF
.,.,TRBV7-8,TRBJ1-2,TGTGCCAGCAGCTTAGCGCTGTCCAACTATGGCTACACCTTC,CASSLALSNYGYTF
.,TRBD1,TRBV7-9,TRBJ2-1,TGTGCCAGCAGCTTAGCCTTGGGACAGGGGGGCAATGAGCAGTTCTTC,CASSLALGQGGNEQFF
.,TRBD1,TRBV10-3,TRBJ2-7,TGTGCCATTGCCGGGACAGGGGGCAACTACGAGCAGTACTTC,CAIAGTGGNYEQYF
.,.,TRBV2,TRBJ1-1,TGTGCCAGCAGCGACAGGAGGGACACTGAAGCTTTCTTT,CASSDRRDTEAFF
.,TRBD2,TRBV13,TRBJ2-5,TGTGCCAGCAGCTTCGGCGGGGGGGGCCAAGAGACCCAGTACTTC,CASSFGGGGQETQYF
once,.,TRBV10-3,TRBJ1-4,TGTGCCATCAGCCCGGGAGGGTCGACTAATGAAAAACTGTTTTTT,CAISPGGSTNEKLFF
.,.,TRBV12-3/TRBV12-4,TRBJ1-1,TGTGCCAGCAGTTTTCTAACTGAAGCTTTCTTT,CASSFLTEAFF